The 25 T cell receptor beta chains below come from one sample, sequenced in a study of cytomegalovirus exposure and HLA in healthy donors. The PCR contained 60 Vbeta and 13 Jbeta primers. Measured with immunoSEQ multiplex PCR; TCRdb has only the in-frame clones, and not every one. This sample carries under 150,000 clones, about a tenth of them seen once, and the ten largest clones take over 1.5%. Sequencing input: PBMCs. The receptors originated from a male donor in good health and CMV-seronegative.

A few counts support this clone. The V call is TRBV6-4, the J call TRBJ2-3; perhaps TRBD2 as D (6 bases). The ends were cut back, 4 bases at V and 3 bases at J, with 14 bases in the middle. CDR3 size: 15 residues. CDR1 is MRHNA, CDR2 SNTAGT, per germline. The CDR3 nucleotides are TGTGCCAGCAGTGGGAGCGGGCTGGCAACAGATACGCAGTATTTT. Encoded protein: CASSGSGLATDTQYF.

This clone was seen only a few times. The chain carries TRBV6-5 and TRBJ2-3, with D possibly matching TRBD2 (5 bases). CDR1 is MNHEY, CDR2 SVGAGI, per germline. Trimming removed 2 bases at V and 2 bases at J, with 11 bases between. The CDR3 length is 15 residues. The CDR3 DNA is TGTGCCAGCAGTTACCGCAGAGGGATCACAGATACGCAGTATTTT. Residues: CASSYRRGITDTQYF.

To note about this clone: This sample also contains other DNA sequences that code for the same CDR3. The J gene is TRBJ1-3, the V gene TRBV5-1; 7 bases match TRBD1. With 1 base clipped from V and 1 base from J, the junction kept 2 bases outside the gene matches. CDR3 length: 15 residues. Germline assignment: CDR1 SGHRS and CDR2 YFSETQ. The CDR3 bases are TGCGCCAGCAGCTTGCACAGGGGATCTGGAAACACCATATATTTT. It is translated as CASSLHRGSGNTIYF.

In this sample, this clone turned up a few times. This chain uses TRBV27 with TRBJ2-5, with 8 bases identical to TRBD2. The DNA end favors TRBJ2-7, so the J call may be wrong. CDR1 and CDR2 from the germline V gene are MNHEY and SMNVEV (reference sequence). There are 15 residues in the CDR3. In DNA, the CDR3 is TGTGCCAGCAGTTTATTGGCGGGGGGTCCCTACGAGCAGTACTTC. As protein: CASSLLAGGPYEQYF.

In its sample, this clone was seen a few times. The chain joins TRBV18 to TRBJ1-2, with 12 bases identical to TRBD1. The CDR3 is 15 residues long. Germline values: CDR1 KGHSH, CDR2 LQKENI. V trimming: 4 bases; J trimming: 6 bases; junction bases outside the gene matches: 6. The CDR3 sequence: CASSLWDRGQDGYTF. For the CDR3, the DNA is TGTGCCAGCTCACTTTGGGACAGGGGGCAGGATGGCTACACCTTC.

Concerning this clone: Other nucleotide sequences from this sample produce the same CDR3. CDR3 sequence reads: CASSSQGYEQYF. The CDR3 DNA reads TGCGCCAGCAGCTCACAGGGCTACGAGCAGTACTTC. The rearrangement uses TRBV5-1 and TRBJ2-7, with D possibly TRBD1 on 6 matching bases. Germline V lookup: CDR1 SGHRS, CDR2 YFSETQ. V gave up 3 bases and J gave up 3 bases, with 7 bases separating them. The CDR3 totals 12 residues.

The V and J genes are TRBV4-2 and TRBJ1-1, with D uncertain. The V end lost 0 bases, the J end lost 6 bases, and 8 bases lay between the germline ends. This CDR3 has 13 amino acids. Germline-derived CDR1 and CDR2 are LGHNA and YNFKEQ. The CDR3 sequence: CASSQDMSAEAFF. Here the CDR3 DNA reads TGTGCCAGCAGCCAAGATATGTCCGCTGAAGCTTTCTTT.

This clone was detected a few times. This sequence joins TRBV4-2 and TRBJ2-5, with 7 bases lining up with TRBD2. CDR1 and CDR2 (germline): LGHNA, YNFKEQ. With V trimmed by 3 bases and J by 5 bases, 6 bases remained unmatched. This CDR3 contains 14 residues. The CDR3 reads CASSQAGAEETQYF. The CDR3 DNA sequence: TGTGCCAGCAGCCAGGCGGGAGCAGAGGAGACCCAGTACTTC.

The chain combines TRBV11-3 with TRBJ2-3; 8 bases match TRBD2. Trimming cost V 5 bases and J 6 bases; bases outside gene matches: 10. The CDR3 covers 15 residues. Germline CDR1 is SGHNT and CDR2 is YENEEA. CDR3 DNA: TGTGCCAGCAGCCTCGGGGGGGGAGGTGTCGATACGCAGTATTTT. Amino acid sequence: CASSLGGGGVDTQYF.

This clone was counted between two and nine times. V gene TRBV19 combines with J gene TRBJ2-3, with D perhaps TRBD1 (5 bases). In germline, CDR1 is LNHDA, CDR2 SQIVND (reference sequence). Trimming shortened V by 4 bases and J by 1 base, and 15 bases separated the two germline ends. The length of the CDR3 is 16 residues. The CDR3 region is CASSTPRATRTDTQYF. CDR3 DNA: TGTGCCAGTAGTACGCCCAGGGCGACCCGCACAGATACGCAGTATTTT.

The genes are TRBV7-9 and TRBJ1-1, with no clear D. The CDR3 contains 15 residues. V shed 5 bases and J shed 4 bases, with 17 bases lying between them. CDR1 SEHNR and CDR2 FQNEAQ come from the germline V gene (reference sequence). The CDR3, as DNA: TGTGCCAGCAGCCCAGTTGGAGGGTCGATCACTGAAGCTTTCTTT. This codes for CASSPVGGSITEAFF.

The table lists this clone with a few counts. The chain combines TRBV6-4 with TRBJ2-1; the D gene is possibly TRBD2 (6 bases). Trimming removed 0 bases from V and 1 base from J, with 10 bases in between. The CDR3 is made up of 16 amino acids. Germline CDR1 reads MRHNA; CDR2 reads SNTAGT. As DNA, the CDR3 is TGTGCCAGCAGTGACTCACCGGGGGTTTCCTACAATGAGCAGTTCTTC. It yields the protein CASSDSPGVSYNEQFF.

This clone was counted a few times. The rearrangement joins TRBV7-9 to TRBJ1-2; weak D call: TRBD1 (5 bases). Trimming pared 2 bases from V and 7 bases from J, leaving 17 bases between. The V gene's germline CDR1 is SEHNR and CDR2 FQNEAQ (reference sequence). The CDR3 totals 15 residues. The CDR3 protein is CASSLLLQGIGGYTF. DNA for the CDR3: TGTGCCAGCAGCTTATTGCTGCAGGGAATAGGTGGCTACACCTTC.

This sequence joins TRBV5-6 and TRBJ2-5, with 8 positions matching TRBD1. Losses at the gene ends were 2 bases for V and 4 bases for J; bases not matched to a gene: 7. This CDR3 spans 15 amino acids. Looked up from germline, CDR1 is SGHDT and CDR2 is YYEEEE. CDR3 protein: CASSFYDRGGETQYF. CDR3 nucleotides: TGTGCCAGCAGCTTCTACGACAGGGGAGGAGAGACCCAGTACTTC.

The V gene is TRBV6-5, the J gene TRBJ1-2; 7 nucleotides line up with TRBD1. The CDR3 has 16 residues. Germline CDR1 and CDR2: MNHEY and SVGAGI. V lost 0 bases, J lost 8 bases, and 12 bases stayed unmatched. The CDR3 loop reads CASSYSSEGGAMGYTF. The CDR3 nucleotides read TGTGCCAGCAGTTACTCGAGTGAAGGGGGCGCGATGGGCTACACCTTC.

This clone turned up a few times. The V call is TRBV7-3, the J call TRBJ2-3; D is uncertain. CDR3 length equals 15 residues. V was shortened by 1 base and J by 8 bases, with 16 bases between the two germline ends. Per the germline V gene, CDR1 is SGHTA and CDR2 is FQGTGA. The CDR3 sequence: CASSLIGETTGTQYF. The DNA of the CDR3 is TGTGCCAGCAGCTTAATTGGCGAGACCACGGGTACGCAGTATTTT.

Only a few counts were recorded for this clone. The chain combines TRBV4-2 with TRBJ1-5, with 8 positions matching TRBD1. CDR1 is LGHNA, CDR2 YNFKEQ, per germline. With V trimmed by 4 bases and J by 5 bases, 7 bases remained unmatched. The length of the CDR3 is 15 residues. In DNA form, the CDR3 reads TGTGCCAGCAGCCCAGGACAGGGCCTGGATCAGCCCCAGCATTTT. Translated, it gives CASSPGQGLDQPQHF.

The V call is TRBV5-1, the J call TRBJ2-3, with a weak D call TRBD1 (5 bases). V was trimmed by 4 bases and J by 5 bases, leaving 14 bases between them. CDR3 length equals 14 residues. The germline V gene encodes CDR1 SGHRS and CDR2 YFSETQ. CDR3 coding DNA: TGCGCCAGCAGCCGAGACAGTTCTGGAGATACGCAGTATTTT. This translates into CASSRDSSGDTQYF.

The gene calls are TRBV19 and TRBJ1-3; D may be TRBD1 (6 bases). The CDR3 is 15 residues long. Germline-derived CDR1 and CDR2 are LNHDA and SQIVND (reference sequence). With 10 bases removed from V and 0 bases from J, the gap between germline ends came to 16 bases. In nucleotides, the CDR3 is TGTGCCACCCAGACAGGACCGACCTCTGGAAACACCATATATTTT. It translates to CATQTGPTSGNTIYF. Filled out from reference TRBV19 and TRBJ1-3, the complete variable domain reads DGGITQSPKYLFRKEGQNVTLSCEQNLNHDAMYWYRQDPGQGLRLIYYSQIVNDFQKGDIAEGYSVSREKKESFPLTVTSAQKNPTAFYLCATQTGPTSGNTIYFGEGSWLTVV.

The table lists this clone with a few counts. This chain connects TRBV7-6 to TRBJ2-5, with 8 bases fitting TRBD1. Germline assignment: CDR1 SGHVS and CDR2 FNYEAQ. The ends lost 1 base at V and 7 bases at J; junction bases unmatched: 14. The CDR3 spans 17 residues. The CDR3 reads CASSLEAVVRGPVTQYF. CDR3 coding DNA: TGTGCCAGCAGCTTAGAAGCGGTTGTCAGGGGGCCGGTGACCCAGTACTTC.

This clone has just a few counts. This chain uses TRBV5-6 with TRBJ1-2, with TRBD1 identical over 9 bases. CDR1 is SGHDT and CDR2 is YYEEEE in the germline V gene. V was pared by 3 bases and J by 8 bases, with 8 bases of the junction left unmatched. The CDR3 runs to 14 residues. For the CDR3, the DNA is TGTGCCAGCAGCTCCCGGGACAGGGTGGGCGGCTACACCTTC. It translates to CASSSRDRVGGYTF. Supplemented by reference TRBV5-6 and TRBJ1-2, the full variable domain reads DAGVTQSPTHLIKTRGQQVTLRCSPKSGHDTVSWYQQALGQGPQFIFQYYEEEERQRGNFPDRFSGHQFPNYSSELNVNALLLGDSALYLCASSSRDRVGGYTFGSGTRLTVV.

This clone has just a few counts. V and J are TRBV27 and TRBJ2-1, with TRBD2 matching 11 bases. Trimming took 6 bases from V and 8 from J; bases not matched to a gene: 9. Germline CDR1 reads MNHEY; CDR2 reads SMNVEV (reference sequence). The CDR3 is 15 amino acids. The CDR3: CASSLLAGGVDEQFF. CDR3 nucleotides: TGTGCCAGCAGCCTCCTAGCGGGAGGAGTCGATGAGCAGTTCTTC.

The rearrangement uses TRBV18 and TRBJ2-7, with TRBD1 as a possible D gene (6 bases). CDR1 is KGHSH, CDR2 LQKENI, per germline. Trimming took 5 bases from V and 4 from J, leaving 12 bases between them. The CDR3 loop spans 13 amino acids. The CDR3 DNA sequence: TGTGCCAGCTCAGTAAGGGGGTCGTACGAGCAGTACTTC. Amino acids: CASSVRGSYEQYF. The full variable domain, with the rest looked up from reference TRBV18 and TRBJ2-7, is NAGVMQNPRHLVRRRGQEARLRCSPMKGHSHVYWYRQLPEEGLKFMVYLQKENIIDESGMPKERFSAEFPKEGPSILRIQQVVRGDSAAYFCASSVRGSYEQYFGPGTRLTVT.

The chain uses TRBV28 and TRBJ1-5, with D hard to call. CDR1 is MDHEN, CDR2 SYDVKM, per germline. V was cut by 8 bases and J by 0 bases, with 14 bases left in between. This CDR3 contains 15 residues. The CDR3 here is CASSTADNSNQPQHF. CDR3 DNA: TGTGCCAGCTCAACAGCCGACAATAGCAATCAGCCCCAGCATTTT.

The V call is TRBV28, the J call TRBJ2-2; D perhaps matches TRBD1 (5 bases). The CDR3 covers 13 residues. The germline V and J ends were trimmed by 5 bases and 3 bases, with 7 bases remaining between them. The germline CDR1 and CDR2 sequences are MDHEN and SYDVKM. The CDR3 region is CASSGADTGELFF. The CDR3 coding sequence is TGTGCCAGCAGTGGGGCGGACACCGGGGAGCTGTTTTTT.